The clone carrying this T cell receptor beta chain was detected a few times. The antigen is unknown. The data belong to a study of cytomegalovirus exposure and HLA in healthy donors. Study-level findings and limits: Cytomegalovirus association was listed for about 180 TCR beta chains. TCR beta V- and J-gene trimming was later associated with a missense DCLRE1C variant. Cytomegalovirus status was reportedly diagnosed by the classifier with high sensitivity and specificity.

The PCR employed 60 Vbeta primers together with 13 Jbeta primers. TCRdb's table, derived via immunoSEQ multiplex PCR, lists solely in-frame clones and lacks some. In the table there are approximately 150,000 clones, about 80% of which are singletons. Germline V lookup: CDR1 MNHNS, CDR2 SASEGT. V lost 3 bases to trimming and J lost 1 base; unmatched junction nucleotides: 2. This CDR3 region has 15 residues. The sequencing sample was made of PBMCs. V is TRBV6-1 and J is TRBJ2-1; 8 bases align to TRBD1. The sequence was collected from a woman aged 60 to 75 in good health and CMV-seropositive. The CDR3 is CASSEGQASYNEQFF. CDR3 DNA sequence: TGTGCCAGCAGTGAGGGACAGGCTTCCTACAATGAGCAGTTCTTC.